The 18 T cell receptor beta chains listed next were all sequenced from one sample in a study of CD8+ T cells in alopecia areata. RNA extraction was followed by reverse transcription into cDNA, which acted as the sequencing template. The table came from immunoSEQ multiplex PCR; TCRdb's copy has only in-frame clones and leaves some out. The repertoire consists of some 110,000 clones, none detected only once. The sequenced sample was lesional skin. The receptors were gathered from a C3H/HeJ mouse with alopecia areata. This mouse strain has H2-k as its MHC haplotype.

This clone showed up just a few times. Mouse names are used for the genes. The read ends 4 residues shy of where the CDR3 ends; the end is completed using the germline J gene. The V gene is TRBV13-3, the J gene TRBJ2-4; TRBD1 matches at 10 bases. CDR3 length: 15 amino acids. CDR1 is NNHDY and CDR2 is SYVADS in the germline V gene. The V and J ends lost 5 bases and 0 bases, in that order; junction bases with no gene match: 3. CDR3 protein: CASRDRGSSQNTLYF. Incomplete CDR3 DNA: TGTGCCAGCAGGGACAGGGGGTCTAGTCAAAAC.

This clone has only a few counts. Genes and germline come from the mouse. The read ends 4 residues shy of where the CDR3 ends; the end is completed using the germline J gene. V usage is TRBV13-3 and J usage is TRBJ2-1, with TRBD1 identical over 10 bases. The CDR3 contains 16 residues. J gave up 2 bases and V 5 bases, and 7 bases lay outside the gene matches. The V gene's germline CDR1 is NNHDY and CDR2 SYVADS. The CDR3 spells CASSPTGTGDYAEQFF. Partial CDR3 DNA: TGTGCCAGCAGCCCCACCGGGACAGGGGACTATGCT.

This clone was picked up a small number of times. The DNA translation disagrees with the TCRdb protein at residue 11, so the protein in this description comes from the DNA. Gene names are mouse gene names. The read is 3 residues too short to cover the CDR3 end, so that end is filled in from the germline J gene. The gene calls are TRBV19 and TRBJ1-6, with a tentative D call TRBD1 (6 bases). TRBJ1-6 carries the ORF label, with uncertain function. In germline, CDR1 is FNHDT, CDR2 SITEND (reference sequence). Trimming took off 4 bases at V and 4 bases at J, with 9 bases between the two ends. This CDR3 has 14 amino acids. CDR3 residues: CASSGTRYNSPLYF. Incomplete CDR3 DNA: TGTGCCAGCAGTGGGACAAGATATAATTCGCCC.

Only a few counts were recorded for this clone. Gene names are the mouse ones. The read ends 4 residues before the CDR3 terminus; that terminus is restored from the germline J gene. The J gene is TRBJ2-1, the V gene TRBV19; 10 nucleotides align to TRBD2. The trim removed 0 bases at V and 1 base at J, leaving 4 bases unmatched. Germline V lookup: CDR1 FNHDT, CDR2 SITEND (reference sequence). The CDR3 extends over 17 amino acids. The CDR3 bases that were read are TGTGCCAGCAGTATAGCTGAGGACTGGGGGAACTATGCT. It codes for CASSIAEDWGNYA. Given in full, the CDR3 is CASSIAEDWGNYAEQFF.

This clone was seen a few times. A read error may be the cause here, since a much bigger clone is one base away. The gene symbols are mouse symbols. The CDR3 end lies 4 residues beyond the end of the read and is filled in from the germline J gene. The chain combines TRBV13-2 with TRBJ1-2, with D tentatively TRBD1 (6 bases). CDR3 length: 15 amino acids. V dropped 2 bases and J dropped 0 bases, with 11 bases sitting between them. Germline V gene lookup returns CDR1 NNHNN and CDR2 SYGAGS (reference sequence). CDR3 amino acids: CASGDRDNANSDYTF. The sequenced part of the CDR3 DNA is TGTGCCAGCGGTGACCGGGACAATGCAAACTCC.

The sample holds many counts of this clone. Gene names follow the mouse nomenclature. From the germline J gene comes the end of the CDR3, since the read stops 4 residues before it. The chain couples TRBV13-3 to TRBJ2-1; TRBD1 might be the D (5 bases). The V gene lost 0 bases and the J gene lost 1 base, with 8 bases spanning the gap. The germline V gene has CDR1 NNHDY and CDR2 SYVADS. This CDR3 is built from 15 residues. CDR3 in amino acids: CASSDDRTNYAEQFF. The CDR3 DNA, read in part, is TGTGCCAGCAGTGATGATAGGACAAACTATGCT.

With regard to this clone: The gene names given are mouse names. The CDR3 is cut off 4 residues early in the read; its end comes from the germline J gene. The chain employs TRBV1 and TRBJ2-1, with TRBD1 matching over 9 bases. Germline V gives CDR1 NSQYPW, CDR2 LRSPGD (reference sequence). Losses at the gene ends were 2 bases for V and 6 bases for J; bases not matched to a gene: 5. The CDR3 runs to 15 residues. The CDR3 region is CTCSATGGAFAEQFF. The DNA read from the CDR3 is TGCACCTGCAGTGCAACAGGGGGCGCTTTTGCT.

As concerns this clone: TCRdb gives a protein that differs at residue 10 from what the DNA encodes, so the protein here is translated from the DNA. Gene names denote mouse genes. The observed sequence ends 3 residues before the CDR3 terminus, with the missing tail filled in from the germline J gene. The gene calls are TRBV19 and TRBJ1-3, with D possibly TRBD1 on 6 matching bases. Deletions cut 5 bases from V and 2 bases from J, with 8 bases between. CDR3 length: 13 residues. Germline lookup yields CDR1 FNHDT and CDR2 SITEND (reference sequence). The CDR3 DNA, read in part, is TGTGCCAGCAGCCGGGACACTGGAAATACG. Protein product: CASSRDTGNT. The full CDR3 protein reads CASSRDTGNTLYF.

This clone was found a few times. Gene names and germline refer to mouse. The read ends 4 residues early relative to the CDR3; the germline J gene fills the gap. The rearrangement uses TRBV1 and TRBJ2-3; TRBD1 agrees at 9 bases. The germline V gene has CDR1 NSQYPW and CDR2 LRSPGD (reference sequence). There are 16 residues in the CDR3. Germline trimming cut 3 bases from V and 0 bases from J; bases unmatched to any gene: 4. The CDR3 is CTCSARTGASAETLYF. The sequenced CDR3 bases are TGCACCTGCAGTGCCCGGACAGGGGCGAGTGCAGAA.

This clone was seen only a few times. Gene names are the mouse ones. The read is 4 residues too short to cover the CDR3 end, so that end is filled in from the germline J gene. The chain combines TRBV13-3 with TRBJ2-5; tentative D call: TRBD2 (6 bases). CDR1 is NNHDY and CDR2 is SYVADS in the germline V gene. With 4 bases removed from V and 0 bases from J, the gap between germline ends came to 12 bases. The CDR3 sequence is 15 residues long. CDR3 bases read: TGTGCCAGCAGTCCCCGACTGGTTAACCAAGAC. Its translation: CASSPRLVNQD. The whole CDR3 reads CASSPRLVNQDTQYF.

This clone was detected only a few times. Gene names are mouse gene names. Read sequence stops 4 residues before the CDR3 end, and the germline J gene provides the missing end. This chain uses TRBV19 with TRBJ1-1, with 10 positions matching TRBD1. The V segment lost 1 base and the J segment 1 base; nucleotides outside the gene matches: 7. Germline V gives CDR1 FNHDT, CDR2 SITEND (reference sequence). This CDR3 contains 17 residues. CDR3 protein: CASSISTGGRLNTEVFF. The part of the CDR3 DNA that was read is TGTGCCAGCAGTATATCGACAGGGGGCAGATTGAACACA.

Concerning this clone: Gene and germline names: mouse. The CDR3 end is not reached by the read, which stops 4 residues before it; the germline J gene fills it in. The chain uses TRBV13-3 and TRBJ1-2; 10 bases line up with TRBD1. The CDR3 spans 13 residues. The germline V gene encodes CDR1 NNHDY and CDR2 SYVADS. The CDR3 loop reads CASRDRGRSDYTF. The covered CDR3 bases are TGTGCCAGCAGGGACAGGGGGAGGTCC.

This clone was counted a few times. Gene names are the mouse ones. The sequence runs out 4 residues before the end of the CDR3; the remainder is reconstructed from the germline J gene. The gene calls are TRBV13-1 and TRBJ2-1; no definite D call. This CDR3 is 14 amino acids long. Germline V gene lookup returns CDR1 NSHNY and CDR2 SYGAGN. V was pared by 3 bases and J by 0 bases, with 7 bases between. The CDR3 region is CASSVRLNYAEQFF. The CDR3 bases that were read are TGTGCCAGCAGTGTCAGACTTAACTATGCT.

On this clone: Gene names and germline refer to mouse. The read falls 4 residues short of the CDR3 end, and the missing part is taken from the germline J gene. V and J are TRBV19 and TRBJ1-4; weak D call: TRBD1 (6 bases). V was cut by 2 bases and J by 1 base, with 9 bases left in between. This CDR3 spans 15 amino acids. Per the germline V gene, CDR1 is FNHDT and CDR2 is SITEND (reference sequence). Here the CDR3 reads CASSIRDNSNERLFF. The DNA read from the CDR3 is TGTGCCAGCAGTATTAGGGACAATTCCAACGAA.

This clone was seen more than once but under ten times. The gene names here belong to mouse. The DNA ends 4 residues before the CDR3 does, and the rest of the CDR3 is filled in from the germline J gene. J is TRBJ2-7 and V is TRBV17; the match to TRBD1 covers 9 bases. This CDR3 region has 14 residues. V trimming: 5 bases; J trimming: 0 bases; junction bases outside the gene matches: 2. Germline V lookup: CDR1 MNHDT, CDR2 YYDKIL. The CDR3 bases that were read are TGTGCTAGCAGTGCGGGACAGGGCTCCTAT. This sequence encodes CASSAGQGSY. The whole CDR3 protein reads CASSAGQGSYEQYF.

Points on this clone: Mouse names are used for the genes. The sequence runs out 4 residues before the end of the CDR3; the remainder is reconstructed from the germline J gene. The V and J genes are TRBV1 and TRBJ2-7; 9 positions agree with TRBD2. Per the germline V gene, CDR1 is NSQYPW and CDR2 is LRSPGD (reference sequence). The CDR3 is 15 amino acids. The CDR3 DNA, read in part, is TGCACCTGCAGTGCAGATCTTCTGGGGGGGTAT. Translation gives CTCSADLLGGY. The whole CDR3 region reads CTCSADLLGGYEQYF.

This clone was seen more than once but under ten times. The germline and genes are mouse ones. The CDR3 end is not reached by the read, which stops 4 residues before it; the germline J gene fills it in. The chain uses TRBV19 and TRBJ1-2, with D maybe TRBD1 (6 bases). This CDR3 contains 15 residues. The germline V gene has CDR1 FNHDT and CDR2 SITEND (reference sequence). Trimming pared 4 bases from V and 0 bases from J, leaving 13 bases between. Incomplete CDR3 DNA: TGTGCCAGCAGTGCTCCGGGACAAGCAAACTCC. Translating gives CASSAPGQANS. Given in full, the CDR3 is CASSAPGQANSDYTF.

This clone showed up many times. Gene and germline names: mouse. The CDR3 end lies 4 residues beyond the end of the read and is filled in from the germline J gene. The V gene is TRBV13-3, the J gene TRBJ1-4; D may be TRBD1 (5 bases). Per the germline V gene, CDR1 is NNHDY and CDR2 is SYVADS. The CDR3 length is 15 residues. V lost 1 base to trimming and J lost 3 bases, with 10 bases between them. CDR3 sequence: CASSDQGRTNERLFF. The CDR3 bases that were read are TGTGCCAGCAGTGATCAGGGCAGAACCAACGAA.